This T cell receptor (beta chain) was observed in a study of tumor-infiltrating lymphocytes in primary liver carcinoma. Study-wide points: The overlap of tumor-adjacent and tumor-blood pairs was smaller than that of tumor region pairs. The 250 largest clones made up significantly more of tumor than blood repertoires (p = 0.039).

Synthesis of TCR beta cDNA was carried out from approximately 470 ng total RNA with a constant-region primer. Library construction for TCR beta comprised three nested multiplex PCR rounds performed with slightly modified ARM-PCR. Running roughly 10 cycles apiece, the first two PCR rounds relied on TRBV1-TRBV30 forward primers together with a C-beta reverse primer. TCRdb used MiXCR to reprocess the multiplex PCR reads, holding one entry per CDR3 protein. The sample holds about 74,000 distinct CDR3 sequences, roughly 69% seen once. Regarding this clonotype: The antigen is undetermined. An end of the junction differs from the germline gene, which may be a read error.

Germline CDR1 is SEHNR and CDR2 is FQNEAQ (reference sequence). The CDR3 contains 15 residues. Co-extracted RNA and DNA came from roughly 20-30 mg of unsorted bulk tissue. The chain is built from TRBV7-9 and TRBJ2-2; D tentatively reads TRBD1 or TRBD2 (5 bases each). The TCR originated in a man in his forties or fifties with primary liver carcinoma and hepatitis B virus infection. What was sequenced was liver tumor tissue from sampling region 4. The subset is: tumor region T4, right-lateral pole. The CDR3 bases are TGTGCCAGCAGCCTCCAGGGAAACCACACCGGGGAACTGTTTTTT. The encoded protein is CASSLQGNHTGELFF.